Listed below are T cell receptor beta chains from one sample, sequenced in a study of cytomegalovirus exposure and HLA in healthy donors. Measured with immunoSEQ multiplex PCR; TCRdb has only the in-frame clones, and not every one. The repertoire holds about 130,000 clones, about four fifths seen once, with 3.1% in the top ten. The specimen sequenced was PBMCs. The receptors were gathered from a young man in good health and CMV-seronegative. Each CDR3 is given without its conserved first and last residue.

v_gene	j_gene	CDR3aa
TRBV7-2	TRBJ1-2	ASSSAPGQVLYGYT
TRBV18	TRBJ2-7	ASSPTRVREQY
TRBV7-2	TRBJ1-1	ASSRENTEAF
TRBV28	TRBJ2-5	ASSPQTGHTRETQY
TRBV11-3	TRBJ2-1	ASSLVGGVSGSGEQF
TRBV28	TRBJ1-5	ASSLNQPQH
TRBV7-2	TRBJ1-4	ASSGGNEKLF
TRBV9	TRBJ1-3	ASSVAPGQSGNTIY
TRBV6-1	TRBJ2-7	ASTTPQGGFYEQY
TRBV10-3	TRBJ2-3	AISDNRDYVEGTQY
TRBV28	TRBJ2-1	ASSLGLAYEQF
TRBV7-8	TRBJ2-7	ASSFGGTGGGYEQY
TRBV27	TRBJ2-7	ASSFTGAAGPYEQY
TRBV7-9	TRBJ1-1	ASSLDPGGNRGEAF
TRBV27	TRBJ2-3	ASRVLAGEDYTQY
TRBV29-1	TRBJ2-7	SVQGALYEQY
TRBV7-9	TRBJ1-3	ASTSPRVPWVNTIY
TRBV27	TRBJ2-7	ASSSGHPTYEQY
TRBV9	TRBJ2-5	ASSVRPGLAETQY
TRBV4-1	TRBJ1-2	ASSQESRLGYT